This T cell receptor (beta chain) was sequenced for a study of blood T cell repertoires in COVID-19. As for the study in general: The origin of the acute and convalescent COVID-19 samples was the United States, Italy and Spain. PBMCs, B-cell-depleted T cells, or T cells were the source of the cDNA or gDNA that made up the material.

V shed 1 base and J shed 3 bases, with 12 bases lying between them. CDR3 size: 15 residues. Germline assignment: CDR1 LNHDA and CDR2 SQIVND (reference sequence). As processed by the authors: Estimation of nucleated cell counts was performed using reference gene primer amplification. TCRdb's table, derived via immunoSEQ multiplex PCR, lists solely in-frame clones and lacks some. That table furnishes V, J and clone size, whereas the DNA furnished D and trimming. The data hold 80,000 to 100,000 clones, with about 86% observed a single time. The rearrangement uses TRBV19 and TRBJ1-1; D is unresolved. The material sequenced was peripheral blood. This TCR derives from a woman aged 60-75 years in a cohort sampled during active or convalescent COVID-19. The CDR3 here is CASSIGVLGDTEAFF. DNA for the CDR3: TGTGCCAGTAGTATAGGGGTACTTGGAGACACTGAAGCTTTCTTT.